The clone carrying this T cell receptor beta chain was counted between two and nine times. The antigen is undetermined. The length of the CDR3 is 15 residues. V shed 0 bases and J shed 4 bases, with 10 bases lying between them. The germline V gene has CDR1 SGHRS and CDR2 YFSETQ. In chemo-refractory metastatic non-small-cell lung cancer, patients got ipilimumab CTLA-4 blockade together with focal radiation. The repertoire was sequenced with immunoSEQ multiplex PCR; TCRdb's copy has only in-frame clones and lacks some. This table holds approximately 94,000 clones, around 80% found once. These data originate in a study of radiotherapy plus CTLA-4 blockade in lung cancer. Study information: Overall, 18% of patients showed an objective response, while approximately 28% attained disease control. Overall study results and limits: TCR clones from tumors expanded in blood after radiotherapy plus ipilimumab. According to reports, early shifts in blood T cell clones, alongside interferon-beta, forecast response most accurately.

This specimen consisted of peripheral blood, obtained from a patient treated with radiotherapy plus ipilimumab. The rearrangement links TRBV5-1 to TRBJ2-2; TRBD2 might be the D (6 bases). The receptor was isolated from a human donor with non-small cell lung cancer that progressed on radiotherapy plus ipilimumab. The CDR3: CASSLDRGSTGELFF. As DNA, the CDR3 is TGCGCCAGCAGCTTGGACCGGGGGAGCACCGGGGAGCTGTTTTTT. Complete variable domain (other parts from reference TRBV5-1 and TRBJ2-2): KAGVTQTPRYLIKTRGQQVTLSCSPISGHRSVSWYQQTPGQGLQFLFEYFSETQRNKGNFPGRFSGRQFSNSRSEMNVSTLELGDSALYLCASSLDRGSTGELFFGEGSRLTVL.